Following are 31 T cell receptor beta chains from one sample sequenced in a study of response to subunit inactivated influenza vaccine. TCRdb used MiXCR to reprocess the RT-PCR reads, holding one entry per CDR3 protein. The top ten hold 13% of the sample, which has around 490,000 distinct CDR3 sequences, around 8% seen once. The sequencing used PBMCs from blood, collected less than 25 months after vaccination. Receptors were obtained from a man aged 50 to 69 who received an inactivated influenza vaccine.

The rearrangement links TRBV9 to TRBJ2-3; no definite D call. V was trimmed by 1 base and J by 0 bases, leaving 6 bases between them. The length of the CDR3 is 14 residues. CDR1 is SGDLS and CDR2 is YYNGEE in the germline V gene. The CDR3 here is CASSVQASTDTQYF. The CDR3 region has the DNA TGTGCCAGCAGCGTACAGGCAAGCACAGATACGCAGTATTTT.

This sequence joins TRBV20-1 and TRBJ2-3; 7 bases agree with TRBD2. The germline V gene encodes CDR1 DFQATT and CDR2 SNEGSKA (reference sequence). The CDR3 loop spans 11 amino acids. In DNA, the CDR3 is TGCAGCCTCTCATGGAGCGGGGCGCAGTATTTT. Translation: CSLSWSGAQYF.

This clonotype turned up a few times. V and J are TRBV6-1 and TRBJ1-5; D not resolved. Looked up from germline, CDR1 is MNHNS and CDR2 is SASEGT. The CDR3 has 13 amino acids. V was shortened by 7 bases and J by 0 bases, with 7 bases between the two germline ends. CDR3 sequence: CASTVVSNQPQHF. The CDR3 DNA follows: TGTGCCAGCACCGTGGTTAGCAATCAGCCCCAGCATTTT.

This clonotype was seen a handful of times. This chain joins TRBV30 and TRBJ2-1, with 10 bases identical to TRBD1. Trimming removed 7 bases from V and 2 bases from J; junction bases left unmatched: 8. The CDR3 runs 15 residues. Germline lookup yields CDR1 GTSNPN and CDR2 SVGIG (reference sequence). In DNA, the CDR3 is TGTGCCTCTGCGTTCGGGACAGGGGCCTACAATGAGCAGTTCTTC. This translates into CASAFGTGAYNEQFF.

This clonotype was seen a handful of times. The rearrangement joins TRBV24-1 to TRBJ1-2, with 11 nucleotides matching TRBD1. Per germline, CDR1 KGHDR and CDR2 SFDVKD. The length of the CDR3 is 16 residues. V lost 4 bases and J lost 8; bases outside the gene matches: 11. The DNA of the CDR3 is TGTGCCACCAGTGAAGAATCCGGGACAGGGGGGCGCGGCTACACCTTC. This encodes CATSEESGTGGRGYTF.

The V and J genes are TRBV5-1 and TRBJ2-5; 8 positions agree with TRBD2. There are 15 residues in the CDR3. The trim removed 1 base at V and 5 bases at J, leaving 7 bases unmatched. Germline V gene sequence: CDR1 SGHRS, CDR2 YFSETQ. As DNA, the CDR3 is TGCGCCAGCAGCTTGAACCTCGGGACTAGGGAGACCCAGTACTTC. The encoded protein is CASSLNLGTRETQYF.

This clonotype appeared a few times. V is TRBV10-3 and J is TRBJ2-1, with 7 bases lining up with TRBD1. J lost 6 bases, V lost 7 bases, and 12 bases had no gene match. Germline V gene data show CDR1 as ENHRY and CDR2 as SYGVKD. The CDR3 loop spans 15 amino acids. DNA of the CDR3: TGTGCCATCAAGGGTCAGGGGACAGCCCGCAATGAGCAGTTCTTC. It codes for CAIKGQGTARNEQFF.

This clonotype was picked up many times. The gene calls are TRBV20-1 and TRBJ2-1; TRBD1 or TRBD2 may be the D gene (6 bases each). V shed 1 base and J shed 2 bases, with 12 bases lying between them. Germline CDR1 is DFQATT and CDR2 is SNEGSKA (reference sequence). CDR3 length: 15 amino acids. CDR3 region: CSARALEGAYNEQFF. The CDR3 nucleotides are TGCAGTGCTAGAGCCCTGGAGGGGGCCTACAATGAGCAGTTCTTC.

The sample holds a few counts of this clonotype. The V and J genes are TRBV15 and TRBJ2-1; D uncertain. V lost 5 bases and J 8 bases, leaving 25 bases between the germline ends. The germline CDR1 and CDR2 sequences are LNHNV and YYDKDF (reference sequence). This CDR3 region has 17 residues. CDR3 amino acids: CATSLRTYGGLFDEQFF. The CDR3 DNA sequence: TGTGCCACCAGCCTAAGAACCTATGGTGGTTTATTCGATGAGCAGTTCTTC.

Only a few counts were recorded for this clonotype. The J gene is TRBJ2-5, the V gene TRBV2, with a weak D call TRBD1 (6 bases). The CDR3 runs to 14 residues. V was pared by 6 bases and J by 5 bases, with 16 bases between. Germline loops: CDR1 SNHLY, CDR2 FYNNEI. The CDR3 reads CASRRGTGWETQYF. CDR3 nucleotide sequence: TGTGCCAGCAGGAGGGGGACCGGATGGGAGACCCAGTACTTC.

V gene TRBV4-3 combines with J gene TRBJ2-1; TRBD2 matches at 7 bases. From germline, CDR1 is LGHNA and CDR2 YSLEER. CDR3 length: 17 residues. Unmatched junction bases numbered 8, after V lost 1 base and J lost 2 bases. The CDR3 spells CASSQGYGTSAYNEQFF. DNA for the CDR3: TGCGCCAGCAGCCAAGGGTACGGCACTAGCGCCTACAATGAGCAGTTCTTC.

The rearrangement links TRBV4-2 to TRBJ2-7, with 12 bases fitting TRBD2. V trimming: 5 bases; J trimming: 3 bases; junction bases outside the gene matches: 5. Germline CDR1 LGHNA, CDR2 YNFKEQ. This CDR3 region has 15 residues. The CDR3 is CASSATSGGYYEQYF. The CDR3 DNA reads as TGTGCCAGCAGCGCAACTAGCGGGGGGTACTACGAGCAGTACTTC.

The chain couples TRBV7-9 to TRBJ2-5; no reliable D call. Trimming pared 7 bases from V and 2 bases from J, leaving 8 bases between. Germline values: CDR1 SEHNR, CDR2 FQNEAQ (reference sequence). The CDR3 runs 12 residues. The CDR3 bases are TGTGCCAGCAACCTCTTGCAAGAGACCCAGTACTTC. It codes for CASNLLQETQYF. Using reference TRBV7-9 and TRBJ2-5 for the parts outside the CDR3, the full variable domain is DTGVSQNPRHKITKRGQNVTFRCDPISEHNRLYWYRQTLGQGPEFLTYFQNEAQLEKSRLLSDRFSAERPKGSFSTLEIQRTEQGDSAMYLCASNLLQETQYFGPGTRLLVL.

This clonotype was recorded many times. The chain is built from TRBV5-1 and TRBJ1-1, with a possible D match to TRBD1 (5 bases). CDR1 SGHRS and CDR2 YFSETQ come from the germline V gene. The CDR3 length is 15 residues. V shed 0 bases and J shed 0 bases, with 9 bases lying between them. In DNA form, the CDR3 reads TGCGCCAGCAGCTTGGTTGCAGGGCTGAACACTGAAGCTTTCTTT. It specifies CASSLVAGLNTEAFF.

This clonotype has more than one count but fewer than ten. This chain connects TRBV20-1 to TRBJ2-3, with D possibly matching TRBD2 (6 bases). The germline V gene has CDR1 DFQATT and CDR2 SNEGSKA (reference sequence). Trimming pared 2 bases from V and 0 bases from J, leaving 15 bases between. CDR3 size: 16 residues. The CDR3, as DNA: TGCAGTGCTAGACCCAACCGGGACTCTAGCACAGATACGCAGTATTTT. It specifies CSARPNRDSSTDTQYF.

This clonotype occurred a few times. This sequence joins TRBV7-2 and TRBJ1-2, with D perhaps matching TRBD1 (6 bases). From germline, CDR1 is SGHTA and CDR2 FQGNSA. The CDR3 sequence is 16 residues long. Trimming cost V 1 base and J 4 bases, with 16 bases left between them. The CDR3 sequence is CASSLGVGGRVYGYTF. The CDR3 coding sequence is TGTGCCAGCAGCTTAGGTGTAGGGGGAAGGGTCTATGGCTACACCTTC. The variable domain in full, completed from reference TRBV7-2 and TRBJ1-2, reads GAGVSQSPSNKVTEKGKDVELRCDPISGHTALYWYRQSLGQGLEFLIYFQGNSAPDKSGLPSDRFSAERTGGSVSTLTIQRTQQEDSAVYLCASSLGVGGRVYGYTFGSGTRLTVV.

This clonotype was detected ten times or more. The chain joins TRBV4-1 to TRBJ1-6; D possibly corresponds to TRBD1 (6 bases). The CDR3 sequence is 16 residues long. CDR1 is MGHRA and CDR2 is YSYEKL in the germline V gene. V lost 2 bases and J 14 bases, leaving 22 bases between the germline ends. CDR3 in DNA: TGCGCCAGCAGCCAACGGGGACACCTGCGATCGGAGGCCCTCCACTTT. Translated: CASSQRGHLRSEALHF.

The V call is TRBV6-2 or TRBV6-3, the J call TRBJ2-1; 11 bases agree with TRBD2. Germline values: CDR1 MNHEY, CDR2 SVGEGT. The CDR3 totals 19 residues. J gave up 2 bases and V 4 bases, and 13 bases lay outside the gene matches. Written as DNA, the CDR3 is TGTGCCAGCAGTTTCCCGGGACTAGCGGAGAGGGGCCCCTACAATGAGCAGTTCTTC. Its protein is CASSFPGLAERGPYNEQFF.

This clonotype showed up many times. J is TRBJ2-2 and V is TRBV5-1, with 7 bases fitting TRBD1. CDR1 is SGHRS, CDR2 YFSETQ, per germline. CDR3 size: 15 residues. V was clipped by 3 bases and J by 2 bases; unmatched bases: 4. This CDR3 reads CASSSGTDNTGELFF. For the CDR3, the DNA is TGCGCCAGCAGCTCCGGGACAGACAACACCGGGGAGCTGTTTTTT. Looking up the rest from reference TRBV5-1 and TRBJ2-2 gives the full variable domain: KAGVTQTPRYLIKTRGQQVTLSCSPISGHRSVSWYQQTPGQGLQFLFEYFSETQRNKGNFPGRFSGRQFSNSRSEMNVSTLELGDSALYLCASSSGTDNTGELFFGEGSRLTVL.

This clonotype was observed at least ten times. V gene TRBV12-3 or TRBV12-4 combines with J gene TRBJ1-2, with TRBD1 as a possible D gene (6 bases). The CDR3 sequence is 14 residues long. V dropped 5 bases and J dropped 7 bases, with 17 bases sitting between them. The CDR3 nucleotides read TGTGCCAGCAGTAACCAACAGGGTCCGGCTGGCTACACCTTC. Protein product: CASSNQQGPAGYTF.

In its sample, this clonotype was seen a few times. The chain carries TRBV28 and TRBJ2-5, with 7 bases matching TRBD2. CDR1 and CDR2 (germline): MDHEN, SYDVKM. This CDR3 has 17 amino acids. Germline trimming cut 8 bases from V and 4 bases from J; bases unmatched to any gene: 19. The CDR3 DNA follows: TGTGCCAGCTGCCACTATCCCCGGACTAGTTCCCCAGAGACCCAGTACTTC. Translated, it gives CASCHYPRTSSPETQYF.

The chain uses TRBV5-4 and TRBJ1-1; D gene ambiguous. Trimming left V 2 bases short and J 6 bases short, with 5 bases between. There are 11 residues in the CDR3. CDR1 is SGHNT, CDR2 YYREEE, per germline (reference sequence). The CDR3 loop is CASSFNSEAFF. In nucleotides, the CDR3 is TGTGCCAGCAGCTTTAACTCTGAAGCTTTCTTT.

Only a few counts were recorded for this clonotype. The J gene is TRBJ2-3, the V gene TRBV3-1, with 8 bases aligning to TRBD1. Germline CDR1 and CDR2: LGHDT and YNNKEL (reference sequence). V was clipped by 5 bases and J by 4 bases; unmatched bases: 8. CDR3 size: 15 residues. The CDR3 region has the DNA TGTGCCAGCAGCAAGCGGACAGGGATCGCAGATACGCAGTATTTT. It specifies CASSKRTGIADTQYF.

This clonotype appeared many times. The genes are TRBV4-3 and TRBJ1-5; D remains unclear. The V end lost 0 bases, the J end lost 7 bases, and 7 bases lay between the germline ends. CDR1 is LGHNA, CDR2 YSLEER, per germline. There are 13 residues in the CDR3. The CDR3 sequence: CASSQDRGQPQHF. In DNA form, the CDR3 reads TGCGCCAGCAGCCAAGATCGGGGACAGCCCCAGCATTTT.

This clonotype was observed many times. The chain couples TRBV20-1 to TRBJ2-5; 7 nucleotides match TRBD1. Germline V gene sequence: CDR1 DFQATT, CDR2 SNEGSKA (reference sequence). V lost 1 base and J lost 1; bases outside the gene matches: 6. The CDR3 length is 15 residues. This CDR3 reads CSARAGTEIQETQYF. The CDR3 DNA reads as TGCAGTGCTAGAGCCGGGACAGAAATCCAAGAGACCCAGTACTTC.

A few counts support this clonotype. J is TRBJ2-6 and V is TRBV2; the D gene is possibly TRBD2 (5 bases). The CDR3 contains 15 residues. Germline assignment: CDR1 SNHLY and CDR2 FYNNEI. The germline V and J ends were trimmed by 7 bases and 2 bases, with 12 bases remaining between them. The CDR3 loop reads CASTQRRTGANVLTF. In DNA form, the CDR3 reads TGTGCCAGCACCCAACGGAGGACTGGGGCCAACGTCCTGACTTTC. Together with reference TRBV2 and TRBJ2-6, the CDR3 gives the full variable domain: EPEVTQTPSHQVTQMGQEVILRCVPISNHLYFYWYRQILGQKVEFLVSFYNNEISEKSEIFDDQFSVERPDGSNFTLKIRSTKLEDSAMYFCASTQRRTGANVLTFGAGSRLTVL.

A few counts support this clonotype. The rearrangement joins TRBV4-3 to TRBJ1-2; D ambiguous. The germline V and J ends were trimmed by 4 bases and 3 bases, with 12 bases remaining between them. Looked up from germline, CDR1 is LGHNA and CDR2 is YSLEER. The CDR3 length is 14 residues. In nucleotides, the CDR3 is TGCGCCAGCAGCCCCACACAGCTAGACTATGGCTACACCTTC. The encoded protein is CASSPTQLDYGYTF.

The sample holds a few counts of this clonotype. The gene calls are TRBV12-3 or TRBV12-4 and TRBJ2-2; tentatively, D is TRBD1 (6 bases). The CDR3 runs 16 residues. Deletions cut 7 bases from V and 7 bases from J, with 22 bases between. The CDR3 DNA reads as TGTGCCAGCACGCCGTACAGGGTTACACGGGGCGGGGAGCTGTTTTTT. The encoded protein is CASTPYRVTRGGELFF.

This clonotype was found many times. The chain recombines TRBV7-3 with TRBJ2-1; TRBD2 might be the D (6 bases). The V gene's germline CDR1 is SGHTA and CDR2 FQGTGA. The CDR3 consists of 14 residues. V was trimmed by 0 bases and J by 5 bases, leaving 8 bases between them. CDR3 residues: CASSLTRDDNEQFF. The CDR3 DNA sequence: TGTGCCAGCAGCTTAACGCGGGACGACAATGAGCAGTTCTTC.

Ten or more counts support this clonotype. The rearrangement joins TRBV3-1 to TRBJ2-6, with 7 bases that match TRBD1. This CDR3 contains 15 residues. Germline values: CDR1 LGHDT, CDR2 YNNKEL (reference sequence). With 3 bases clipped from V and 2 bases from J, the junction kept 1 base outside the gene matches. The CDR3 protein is CASSHTGAGANVLTF. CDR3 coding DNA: TGTGCCAGCAGCCACACAGGGGCTGGGGCCAACGTCCTGACTTTC.

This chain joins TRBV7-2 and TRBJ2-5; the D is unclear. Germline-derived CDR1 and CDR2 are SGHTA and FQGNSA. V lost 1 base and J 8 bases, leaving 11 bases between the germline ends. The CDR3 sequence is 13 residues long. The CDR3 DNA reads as TGTGCCAGCAGCTTAGGGCTAAAGGATACCCAGTACTTC. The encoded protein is CASSLGLKDTQYF. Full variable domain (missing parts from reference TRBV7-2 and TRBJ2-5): GAGVSQSPSNKVTEKGKDVELRCDPISGHTALYWYRQSLGQGLEFLIYFQGNSAPDKSGLPSDRFSAERTGGSVSTLTIQRTQQEDSAVYLCASSLGLKDTQYFGPGTRLLVL.